This T cell receptor (beta chain) comes out of a study of blood T cell repertoires in COVID-19. Study as a whole: The study drew acute and convalescent COVID-19 samples from the United States, Italy and Spain. PBMCs, B-cell-depleted T cells, or T cells were the source of the cDNA or gDNA that made up the material.

Under the authors' procedure: Reference gene primers were amplified, and this amplification served to estimate nucleated cell counts. The repertoire was sequenced with immunoSEQ multiplex PCR; TCRdb's copy has only in-frame clones and lacks some. The V and J calls and clone size were taken over from that table, and D and trimming were inferred from the DNA. The data hold some 150,000 clones, with around 91% observed a single time. The sequencing input was peripheral blood. The clonotype originates from an older woman with active COVID-19.

In DNA, the CDR3 is TGTGCCAGCAGCTTAAGGACAGGGGATGGGGCAACTAATGAAAAACTGTTTTTT. Translating it yields CASSLRTGDGATNEKLFF. The V and J genes are TRBV7-2 and TRBJ1-4; 9 nucleotides line up with TRBD1. The length of the CDR3 is 18 residues. With V trimmed by 2 bases and J by 0 bases, 7 bases remained unmatched. The germline CDR1 and CDR2 sequences are SGHTA and FQGNSA.